The present entry profiles one TCR beta chain with its context. The V gene's germline CDR1 is SNHLY and CDR2 FYNNEI. The CDR3 is 12 residues long. V gave up 6 bases and J gave up 10 bases; unmatched junction bases: 4. These data originate in a study of cytomegalovirus exposure and HLA in healthy donors. Primers included in the PCR were 60 Vbeta and 13 Jbeta primers. Only in-frame clones appear in the TCRdb table, and some are missing; sequencing was by immunoSEQ multiplex PCR. The sample shows around 150,000 clones, roughly four fifths of them seen only once. This sequence joins TRBV2 and TRBJ2-1; 9 bases map to TRBD2. The receptor was derived from a man between 25 and 39 years old in good health and CMV-seronegative. Sequences were obtained from PBMCs. DNA for the CDR3: TGTGCCAGCAGGGCGGGGGGGGCGGAGCAGTTCTTC. It encodes CASRAGGAEQFF.